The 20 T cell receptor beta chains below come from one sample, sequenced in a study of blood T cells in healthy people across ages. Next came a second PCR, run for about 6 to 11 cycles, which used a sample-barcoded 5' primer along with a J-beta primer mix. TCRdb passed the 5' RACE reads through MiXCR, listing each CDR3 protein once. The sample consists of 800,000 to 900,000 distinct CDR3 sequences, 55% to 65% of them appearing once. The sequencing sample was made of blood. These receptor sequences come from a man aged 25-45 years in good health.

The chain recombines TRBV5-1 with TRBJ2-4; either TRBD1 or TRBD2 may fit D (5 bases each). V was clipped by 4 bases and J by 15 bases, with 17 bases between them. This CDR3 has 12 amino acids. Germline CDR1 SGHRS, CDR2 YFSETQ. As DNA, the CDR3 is TGCGCCAGCAGCGCGGAGGCAGGGTTAACGTACTTC. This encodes CASSAEAGLTYF. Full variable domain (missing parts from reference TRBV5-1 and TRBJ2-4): KAGVTQTPRYLIKTRGQQVTLSCSPISGHRSVSWYQQTPGQGLQFLFEYFSETQRNKGNFPGRFSGRQFSNSRSEMNVSTLELGDSALYLCASSAEAGLTYFGAGTRLSVL.

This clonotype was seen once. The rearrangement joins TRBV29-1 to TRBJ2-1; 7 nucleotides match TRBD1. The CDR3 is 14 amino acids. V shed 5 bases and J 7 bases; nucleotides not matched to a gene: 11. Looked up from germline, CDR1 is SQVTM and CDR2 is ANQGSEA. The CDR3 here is CSVPTGVLGNEQFF. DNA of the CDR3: TGCAGCGTTCCCACAGGGGTTTTGGGTAATGAGCAGTTCTTC.

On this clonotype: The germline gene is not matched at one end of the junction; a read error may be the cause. The CDR3 loop reads CASSQAPDRWNTGAFF. The CDR3 coding sequence is TGCGCCAGCAGCCAAGCACCCGACAGGTGGAACACTGGAGCTTTCTTT. The chain combines TRBV4-3 with TRBJ1-1, with D tentatively TRBD1 (6 bases). The germline CDR1 and CDR2 sequences are LGHNA and YSLEER. The CDR3 consists of 16 residues.

CDR3 coding DNA: TGTGCCAGCAGCCCAGCAGTCCGCCACGAGCAGTACTTC. Its protein product is CASSPAVRHEQYF. The chain is built from TRBV28 and TRBJ2-7; D is unresolved. The CDR3 totals 13 residues. Trimming stripped 6 bases from V and 5 bases from J, with 14 bases between. CDR1 and CDR2 (germline): MDHEN, SYDVKM.

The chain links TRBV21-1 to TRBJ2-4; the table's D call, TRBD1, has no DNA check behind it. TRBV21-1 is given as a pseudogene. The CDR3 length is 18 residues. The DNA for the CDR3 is TGTGCCAGCAGCAAAGCTCCCGACGTTTCCTGGGGCAAAAACATTCAGTACTTC. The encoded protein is CASSKAPDVSWGKNIQYF.

The CDR3 is CASSKGQGLSYEQYF. CDR3 nucleotides: TGTGCCAGCAGCAAGGGACAGGGCCTATCCTACGAGCAGTACTTC. The rearrangement uses TRBV9 and TRBJ2-4; 9 bases line up with TRBD1. The J call is doubtful: the DNA matches TRBJ2-7 better. Germline V gene data show CDR1 as SGDLS and CDR2 as YYNGEE. The CDR3 is 15 residues long.

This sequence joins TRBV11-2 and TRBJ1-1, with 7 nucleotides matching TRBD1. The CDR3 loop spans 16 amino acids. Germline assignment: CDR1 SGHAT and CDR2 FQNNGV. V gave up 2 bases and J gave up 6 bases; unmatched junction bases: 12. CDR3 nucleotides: TGTGCCAGCAGCTTAAGGGGGCGCCTAGATGCCGCTGAAGCTTTCTTT. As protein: CASSLRGRLDAAEAFF.

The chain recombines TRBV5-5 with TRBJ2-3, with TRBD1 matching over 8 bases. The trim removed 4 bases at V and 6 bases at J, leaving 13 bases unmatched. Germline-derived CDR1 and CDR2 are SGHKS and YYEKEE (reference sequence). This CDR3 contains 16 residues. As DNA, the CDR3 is TGTGCCAGCAGCCGAGAGGCCCAGGGGGCGCGGGATACGCAGTATTTT. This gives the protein CASSREAQGARDTQYF.

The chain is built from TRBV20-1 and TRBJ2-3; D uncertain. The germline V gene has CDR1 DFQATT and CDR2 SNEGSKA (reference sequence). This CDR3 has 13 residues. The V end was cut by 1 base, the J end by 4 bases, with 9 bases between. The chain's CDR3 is CSARVVMADTQYF. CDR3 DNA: TGCAGTGCTAGAGTAGTTATGGCAGATACGCAGTATTTT.

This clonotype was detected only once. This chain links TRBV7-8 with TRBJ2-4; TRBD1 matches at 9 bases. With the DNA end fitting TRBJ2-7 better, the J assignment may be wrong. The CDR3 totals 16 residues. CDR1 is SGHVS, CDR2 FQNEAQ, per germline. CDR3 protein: CASSLGAGQGSYEQYF. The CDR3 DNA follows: TGTGCCAGCAGCTTAGGTGCGGGACAGGGTTCCTACGAGCAGTACTTC.

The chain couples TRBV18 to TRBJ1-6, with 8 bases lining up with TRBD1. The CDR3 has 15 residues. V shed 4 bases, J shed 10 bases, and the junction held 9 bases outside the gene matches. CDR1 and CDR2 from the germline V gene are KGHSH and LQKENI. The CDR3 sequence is CASSRRGQGGSPLHF. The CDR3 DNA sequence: TGTGCCAGCTCACGTAGAGGACAGGGTGGCTCACCCCTCCACTTT.

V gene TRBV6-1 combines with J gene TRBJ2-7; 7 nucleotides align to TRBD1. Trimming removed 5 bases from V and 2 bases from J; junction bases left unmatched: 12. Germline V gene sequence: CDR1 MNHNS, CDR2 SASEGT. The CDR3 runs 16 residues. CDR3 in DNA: TGTGCCAGCAGTAGGGACATGACAGGGAACCCCTACGAGCAGTACTTC. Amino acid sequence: CASSRDMTGNPYEQYF.

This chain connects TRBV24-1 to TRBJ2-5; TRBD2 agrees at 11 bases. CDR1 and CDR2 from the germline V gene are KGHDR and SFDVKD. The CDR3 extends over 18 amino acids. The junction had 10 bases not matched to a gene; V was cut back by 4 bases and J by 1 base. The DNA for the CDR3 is TGTGCCACCAGTGACTTCGTACTAGCGGGGGACTCCCAAGAGACCCAGTACTTC. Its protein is CATSDFVLAGDSQETQYF.

CDR3 loop: CASSLSSPNTGELFF. CDR3 sequence (DNA): TGTGCCAGCAGCTTATCTAGCCCGAACACCGGGGAGCTGTTTTTT. The V and J genes are TRBV7-3 and TRBJ2-2; D possibly corresponds to TRBD2 (5 bases). The CDR3 has 15 residues. Deletions cut 2 bases from V and 0 bases from J, with 7 bases between. Germline loops: CDR1 SGHTA, CDR2 FQGTGA.

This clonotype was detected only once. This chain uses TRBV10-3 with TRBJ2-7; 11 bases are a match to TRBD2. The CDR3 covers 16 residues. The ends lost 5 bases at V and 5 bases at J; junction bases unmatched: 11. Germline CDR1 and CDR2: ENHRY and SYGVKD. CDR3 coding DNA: TGTGCCATCAGTCTTTTTAGCGGGGGGGCAAGGGACGAGCAGTACTTC. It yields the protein CAISLFSGGARDEQYF.

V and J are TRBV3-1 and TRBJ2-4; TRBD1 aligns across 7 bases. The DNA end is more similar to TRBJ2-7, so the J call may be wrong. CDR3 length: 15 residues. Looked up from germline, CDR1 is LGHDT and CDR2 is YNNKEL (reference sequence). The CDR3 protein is CASSERQGPGYEQYF. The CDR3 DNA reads TGTGCCAGCAGCGAGCGACAGGGACCTGGCTACGAGCAGTACTTC.

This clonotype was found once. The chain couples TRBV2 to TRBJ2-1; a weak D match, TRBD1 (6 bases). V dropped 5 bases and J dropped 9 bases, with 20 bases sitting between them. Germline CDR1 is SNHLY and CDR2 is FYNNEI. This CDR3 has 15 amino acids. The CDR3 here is CASSTRTAEVVEQFF. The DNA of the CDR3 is TGTGCCAGCAGTACAAGGACAGCCGAGGTGGTTGAGCAGTTCTTC.

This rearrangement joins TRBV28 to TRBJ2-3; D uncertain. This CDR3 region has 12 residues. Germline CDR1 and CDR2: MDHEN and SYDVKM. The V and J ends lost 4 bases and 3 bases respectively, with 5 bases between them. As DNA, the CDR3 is TGTGCCAGCAGTTCCGAAACAGATACGCAGTATTTT. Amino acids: CASSSETDTQYF.

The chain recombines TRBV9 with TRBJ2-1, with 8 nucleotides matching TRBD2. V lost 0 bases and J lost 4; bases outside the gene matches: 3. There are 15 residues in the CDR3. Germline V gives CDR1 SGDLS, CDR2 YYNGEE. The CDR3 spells CASSVAAGEYNEQFF. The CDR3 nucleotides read TGTGCCAGCAGCGTAGCAGCGGGAGAATACAATGAGCAGTTCTTC.

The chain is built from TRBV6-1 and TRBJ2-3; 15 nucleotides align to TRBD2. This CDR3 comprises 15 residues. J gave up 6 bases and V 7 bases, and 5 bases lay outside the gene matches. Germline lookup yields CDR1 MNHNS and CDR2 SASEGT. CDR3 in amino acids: CASTRTSGGVDTQYF. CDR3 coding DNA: TGTGCCAGCACGCGGACTAGCGGGGGGGTTGATACGCAGTATTTT.